Given below is one T cell receptor beta chain in context. The entry originates in a study of cytomegalovirus exposure and HLA in healthy donors. PCR was performed using 60 Vbeta and 13 Jbeta primers. The protocol was immunoSEQ multiplex PCR, while the TCRdb copy is restricted to in-frame clones and leaves out a portion. Of tens of thousands of clones in the sample, around 68% are singletons; the top ten hold around a quarter. This sequence originates from a man aged 45-60 years in good health and CMV-seropositive. Sequencing used PBMCs.

CDR3 loop: CASSLSPGLSTYEQYF. DNA for the CDR3: TGTGCCAGCAGCTTGTCGCCGGGACTATCGACCTACGAGCAGTACTTC. The V and J genes are TRBV13 and TRBJ2-7; 7 bases match TRBD2. The V gene's germline CDR1 is PRHDT and CDR2 FYEKMQ (reference sequence). This CDR3 has 16 residues. J lost 2 bases, V lost 3 bases, and 10 bases had no gene match. The full variable domain, with the rest looked up from reference TRBV13 and TRBJ2-7, is AAGVIQSPRHLIKEKRETATLKCYPIPRHDTVYWYQQGPGQDPQFLISFYEKMQSDKGSIPDRFSAQQFSDYHSELNMSSLELGDSALYFCASSLSPGLSTYEQYFGPGTRLTVT.